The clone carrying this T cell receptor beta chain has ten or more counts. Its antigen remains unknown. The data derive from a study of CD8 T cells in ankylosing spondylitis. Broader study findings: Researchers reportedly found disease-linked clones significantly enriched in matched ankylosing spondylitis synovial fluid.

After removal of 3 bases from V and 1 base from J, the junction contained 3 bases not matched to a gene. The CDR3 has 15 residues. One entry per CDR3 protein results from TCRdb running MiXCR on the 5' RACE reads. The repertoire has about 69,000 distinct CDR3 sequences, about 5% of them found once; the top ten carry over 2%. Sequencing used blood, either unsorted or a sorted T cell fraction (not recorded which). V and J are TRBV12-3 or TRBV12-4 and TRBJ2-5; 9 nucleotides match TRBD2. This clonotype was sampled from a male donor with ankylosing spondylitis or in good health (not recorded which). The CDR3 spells CASSFQRGVQETQYF. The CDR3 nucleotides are TGTGCCAGCAGTTTCCAGCGGGGGGTCCAAGAGACCCAGTACTTC.